The subject of this entry is one T cell receptor (beta chain). Its binding antigen is unknown. The input lacks base qualities; no much larger clone sits a single base away. What the time point label conveys for this sample: baseline pretreatment blood. Sample treatment or condition, as interpreted from the label and publication: 15 Gy SBRT to primary tumor, nephrectomy 4 weeks later. To follow tumor-enriched clonotypes, peripheral blood was collected serially from radiation-treated patients at baseline and again at 2 weeks and 4 weeks after SBRT. All patients had renal cell carcinoma with clear cell pathology. Genomic DNA for TCR sequencing was prepared using the QIAamp DNA Blood Mini Kit (Qiagen). Samples were included in the analyses only if all quality control checks were passed. From the germline V gene, CDR1 is SGHTA and CDR2 is FQGNSA. The CDR3 sequence holds 14 residues, the cysteine and phenylalanine included. Of all the DNA, just the CDR3 is kept, 42 bases in frame from base 1. V trim: 2 bases; J trim: 5 bases; unmatched bases: 5.

Following the manufacturer's recommendations, the immunoSEQ kit was used to generate TCR beta libraries from genomic DNA. To prepare libraries, a first multiplex PCR with proprietary primers was run, followed by a second PCR that added unique barcodes, and a bead cleanup was done after each round. A positive control reaction and a negative control reaction, both provided in the kit, were run with every batch of samples. The final libraries underwent checking on an Agilent 4200 TapeStation D1000 ScreenTape, volumetric pooling, and quantification by qPCR. Sequencing was performed on an Illumina NextSeq500 with a MidOutput 150-cycle cartridge, and 156 Read1 and 15 Index1 cycles were run with kit custom primers. The pooled library was loaded at around 1.1 pM with an approximately 20% PhiX control spike-in. From the authors' description of their analysis: Vendor-processed data were analyzed in R, and a clonotype was defined as all T cells sharing the same CDR3 nucleotide sequence. For clone abundance analyses, frequencies were normalized to the 10,000 most abundant clones in each sample. Public T cell clones, which averaged fewer than five per sample, were removed prior to analysis. Tumor-enriched and baseline blood-enriched clonotypes were defined by at least a 32-fold difference in abundance between compartments. A beta-binomial differential abundance model was used to identify clonotypes that expanded or contracted between blood time points. Tumor-blood repertoire similarity was measured with the Baroni-Urbani and Buser coefficient, and group comparisons used two-tailed Wilcoxon tests in R. TCRdb re-hosts the immuneACCESS table, in-frame sequences only. Its copies lack some clones; in the studies checked, an unresolved V gene accounts for under half of them, and the cause for the rest is not known. From that table come the V and J calls and clone size; the DNA was used to work out D and trimming. The sample table records some 95,000 clones; 86% of these occur just once. Approximately 8.1% of the sample goes to the ten largest clones.

The data stem from a study of radiation and T cells in renal cell carcinoma (dated by TCRdb to the early 2020s). In terms of the full investigation: The samples were obtained from a clinical trial, where primary renal cell carcinomas were treated with 15 Gy stereotactic body radiation therapy and then removed by nephrectomy 4 weeks afterward. Across all 50 or so samples, 4,016,671 unique CDR3 nucleotide sequences encoding some 3,000,000 unique CDR3 amino acid sequences were identified. In total, 53 samples underwent TCR beta sequencing: 25 or so tumors plus 27 peripheral blood samples. Results the study describes overall, beyond this receptor: With a single-armed trial design, the study had no way to address how radiation dose or scheduling affects the TCR repertoire. In blood, the top tumor clonotypes increased from baseline to 2 weeks after radiation and then shrank by 4 weeks, which suggests a temporary expansion of tumor-resident clones. Changes in the blood repertoire were not tracked past 4 weeks after treatment. No pretreatment tumor biopsies were available, so the baseline intratumoral presence of clonotypes could not be determined.

The starting material was blood, obtained from a patient whose treatment included radiotherapy and nephrectomy. The chain employs TRBV7-2 and TRBJ1-1; 7 bases in between match TRBD1. This receptor was identified in a man between 50 and 59 years old with renal cell carcinoma. In nucleotides, the sequence is TGTGCCAGCAGCTTAATGGCAGGGGGTACTGAAGCTTTCTTT. Translation gives CASSLMAGGTEAFF.